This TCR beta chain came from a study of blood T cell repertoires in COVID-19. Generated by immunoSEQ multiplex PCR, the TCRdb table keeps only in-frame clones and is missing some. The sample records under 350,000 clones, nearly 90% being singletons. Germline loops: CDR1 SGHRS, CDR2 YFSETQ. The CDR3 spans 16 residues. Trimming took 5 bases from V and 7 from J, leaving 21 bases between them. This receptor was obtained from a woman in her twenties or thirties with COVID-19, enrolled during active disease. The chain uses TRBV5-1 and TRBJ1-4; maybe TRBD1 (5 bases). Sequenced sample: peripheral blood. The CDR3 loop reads CASSLGGLGPLEKLFF. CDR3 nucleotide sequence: TGCGCCAGCAGTCTGGGGGGTCTAGGCCCCCTTGAAAAACTGTTTTTT.